The rows below give T cell receptor beta chains drawn from one sample of a study of blood T cell repertoires in COVID-19. Clones were sequenced by immunoSEQ multiplex PCR, and TCRdb holds only the in-frame ones, with some missing. The table lists over 350,000 clones, 86% of them singletons. What was sequenced was peripheral blood. The receptors shown here come from a woman aged 25-40 years with active or convalescent COVID-19. CDR3s include the opening cysteine and the closing phenylalanine or tryptophan. The order of the fields is J gene, V gene, clone size, D gene, CDR3 protein, CDR3 DNA. The D gene is left open where the match is weak. Expanded clones are given a class, and other clones once, few, many or no size at all.

>TRBJ2-2|TRBV27|.|.
CASSGIAGGLNTGELFF
TGTGCCAGCAGTGGGATAGCAGGGGGGTTAAACACCGGGGAGCTGTTTTTT
>TRBJ2-1|TRBV7-2|.|.
CASSPRFDEQFF
TGTGCCAGCAGCCCCCGTTTCGATGAGCAGTTCTTC
>TRBJ1-5|TRBV12-3/TRBV12-4|.|.
CASDRSGNQPQHF
TGTGCCAGCGACAGGTCGGGCAATCAGCCCCAGCATTTT
>TRBJ2-3|TRBV30|.|TRBD2
CAWFRAGVTDTQYF
TGTGCCTGGTTCCGAGCGGGAGTTACAGATACGCAGTATTTT
>TRBJ1-1|TRBV19|.|.
CASNTGNTEAFF
TGTGCCAGTAACACAGGGAACACTGAAGCTTTCTTT
>TRBJ1-1|TRBV11-2|few|TRBD1
CASSKGQVGEAFF
TGTGCCAGCAGCAAGGGACAGGTGGGTGAAGCTTTCTTT
>TRBJ2-3|TRBV5-1|.|TRBD2
CASSLGGGVADTQYF
TGCGCCAGCAGCTTGGGCGGGGGGGTCGCAGATACGCAGTATTTT
>TRBJ2-1|TRBV7-2|.|TRBD2
CASSLSGGAWNEQFF
TGTGCCAGCAGCTTAAGCGGGGGGGCGTGGAATGAGCAGTTCTTC
>TRBJ1-2|TRBV21-1|few|.
CAASGGWGYGYTF
TGTGCCGCGAGTGGGGGCTGGGGCTATGGCTACACCTTC
>TRBJ2-7|TRBV6-5|.|TRBD2
CASDPTSTHYEQYF
TGTGCCAGTGATCCGACTAGCACGCACTACGAGCAGTACTTC
>TRBJ1-5|TRBV2|.|.
CASSDGHNSNQPQHF
TGTGCCAGCAGTGACGGACACAATAGCAATCAGCCCCAGCATTTT
>TRBJ2-7|TRBV6-5|.|TRBD2
CASSYASSGRAYEQYF
TGTGCCAGCAGTTACGCCTCTAGCGGGAGGGCCTACGAGCAGTACTTC
>TRBJ1-1|TRBV7-9|once|.
CSSVEMNTEAFF
TGTTCTTCCGTAGAGATGAACACTGAAGCTTTCTTT
>TRBJ1-1|TRBV12-3/TRBV12-4|.|TRBD1
CASSAPGDSEAFF
TGTGCCAGCAGTGCACCTGGGGACAGCGAAGCTTTCTTT
>TRBJ2-3|TRBV6-2/TRBV6-3|once|TRBD2
CASSQPGLAGYPSTDTQYF
TGTGCCAGCAGTCAACCGGGACTAGCGGGGTACCCTAGCACAGATACGCAGTATTTT
>TRBJ1-2|TRBV25-1|once|.
CASRMDSPWGYTF
TGTGCCAGCAGAATGGACAGTCCTTGGGGCTACACCTTC
>TRBJ1-2|TRBV3-1/TRBV3-2|.|.
CASSPIHSNYGYTF
TGTGCCAGCAGCCCAATCCACTCTAACTATGGCTACACCTTC
>TRBJ2-2|TRBV6-4|.|.
CASSAYGANTGELFF
TGTGCCAGCAGCGCATACGGGGCGAACACCGGGGAGCTGTTTTTT
>TRBJ2-6|TRBV5-1|.|.
CASSLFAGTGANVLTF
TGCGCCAGCAGCTTGTTTGCGGGAACTGGGGCCAACGTCCTGACTTTC
>TRBJ1-5|TRBV5-1|.|TRBD1
CASRKGTGVFQPQHF
TGCGCCAGTAGAAAGGGGACAGGGGTCTTCCAGCCCCAGCATTTT